This record looks at one T cell receptor (beta chain) sequence and its context. The CDR3 length is 15 residues. Germline V lookup: CDR1 MRHNA, CDR2 SNTAGT. The ends were cut back, 6 bases at V and 8 bases at J, with 22 bases in the middle. The sample is drawn from a study of technical replicates of blood from a handful of donors. Generated by immunoSEQ multiplex PCR, the TCRdb table keeps only in-frame clones and is missing some. The profile shows over 70,000 clones, roughly 92% of them singletons. Input material: T cells isolated from PBMCs. The V and J genes are TRBV6-4 and TRBJ1-1; possible D gene TRBD1, 6 bases. The sequence was obtained from a human donor in good health. CDR3 residues: CASREDWGQGKEAFF. The CDR3 DNA reads TGTGCCAGCAGGGAAGACTGGGGACAAGGAAAAGAAGCTTTCTTT.